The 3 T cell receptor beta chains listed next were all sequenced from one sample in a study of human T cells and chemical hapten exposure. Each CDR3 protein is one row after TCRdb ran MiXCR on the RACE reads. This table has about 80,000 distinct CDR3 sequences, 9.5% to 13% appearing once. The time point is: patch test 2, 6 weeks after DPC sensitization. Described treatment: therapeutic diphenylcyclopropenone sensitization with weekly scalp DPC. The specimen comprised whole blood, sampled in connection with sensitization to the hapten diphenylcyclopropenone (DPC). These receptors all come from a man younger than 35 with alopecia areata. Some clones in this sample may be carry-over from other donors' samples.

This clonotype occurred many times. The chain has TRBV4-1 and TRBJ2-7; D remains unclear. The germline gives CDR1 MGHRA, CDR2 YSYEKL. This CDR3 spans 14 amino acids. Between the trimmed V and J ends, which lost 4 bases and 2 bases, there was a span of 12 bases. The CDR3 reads CASSRTRSAYEQYF. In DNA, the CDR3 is TGCGCCAGCAGCCGGACCAGGAGCGCCTACGAGCAGTACTTC.

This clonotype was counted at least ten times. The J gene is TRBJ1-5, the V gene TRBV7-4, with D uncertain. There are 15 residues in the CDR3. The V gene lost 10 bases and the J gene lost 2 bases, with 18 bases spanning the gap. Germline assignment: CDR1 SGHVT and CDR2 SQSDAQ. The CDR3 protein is CAKNSWWIGNQPQHF. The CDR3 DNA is TGTGCCAAAAACTCGTGGTGGATTGGCAATCAGCCCCAGCATTTT.

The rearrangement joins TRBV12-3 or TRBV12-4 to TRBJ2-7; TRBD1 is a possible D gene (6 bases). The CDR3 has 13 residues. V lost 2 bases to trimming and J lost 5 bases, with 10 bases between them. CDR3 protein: CASSLNRVDEQYV. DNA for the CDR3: TGTGCCAGCAGTTTAAACAGGGTCGACGAGCAGTACGTC.